Included here is one T cell receptor beta chain sequence, with context. The antigen is undetermined. The data were obtained in a study of cytomegalovirus exposure and HLA in healthy donors. Findings and caveats of the study: A list of 164 TCR beta chains associated with cytomegalovirus was given. Most TCR sequences showed up rarely, but some public TCRs showed up in many donors. As immune exposure information, only CMV serostatus was available. Segments of the TCR beta V type were, in most cases, productive about 87% or about 30% of the time in an earlier analysis.

Trimming pared 5 bases from V and 9 bases from J, leaving 14 bases between. The V gene's germline CDR1 is SGHAT and CDR2 FQDESV (reference sequence). The CDR3 is 12 residues long. Primers included in the PCR were 60 Vbeta and 13 Jbeta primers. Using immunoSEQ multiplex PCR, the repertoire was profiled, and TCRdb retains in-frame clones only, with some absent. The sample includes about 190,000 clones, 81% of them seen just once. This receptor was taken from a man aged 45-65 years in good health and CMV-seronegative. Material for sequencing was PBMCs. The J gene is TRBJ2-7, the V gene TRBV11-1; tentative D call: TRBD2 (6 bases). For the CDR3, the DNA is TGTGCCAGCAGCCCGGGCGGGACCAGGCAGTACTTC. Protein: CASSPGGTRQYF.